This T cell receptor beta chain was recorded in a study of CXCR3-negative and CXCR3-positive naive CD8 T cells. Overall study findings and caveats: CXCR3-positive naive cells carried more hydrophobic TRB CDR3s than CXCR3-negative ones.

The method, 5' RACE with UMI labels, was used to prepare the TRB cDNA libraries. TCRdb re-called the 5' RACE reads; every CDR3 protein appears as one record, without DNA. The sample has 60,000 to 65,000 distinct CDR3 sequences. Details on this clonotype: Its matching antigen is unknown.

This sequence was found in a human donor in good health. Some clones in this sample may be carry-over from other donors' samples. The sequenced sample was naive CXCR3+ CD8+ T cells from blood. Subset indicated: CD45RO-CCR7+CD27+CD95- naive CD8+ T cells expressing CXCR3 (TNR3+).

The CDR3 is CASSLDGGDEQYF. The gene calls are TRBV28 and TRBJ2-7; without DNA, the TCRdb call of TRBD1 cannot be checked. CDR3 size: 13 residues. Germline CDR1 MDHEN, CDR2 SYDVKM.